What follows are 17 T cell receptor beta chains derived from one specimen sequenced in a study of cytomegalovirus exposure and HLA in healthy donors. PCR was performed using 60 Vbeta and 13 Jbeta primers. The data were produced by immunoSEQ multiplex PCR, yet TCRdb's version contains in-frame clones alone and is incomplete. The repertoire consists of fewer than 130,000 clones, with roughly 84% occurring once and the leading ten covering about 6.8%. The specimen sequenced was PBMCs. Receptors were obtained from a man in his thirties or forties in good health and CMV-seropositive.

The rearrangement links TRBV6-5 to TRBJ2-2; 9 bases are shared with TRBD2. Germline assignment: CDR1 MNHEY and CDR2 SVGAGI. J was trimmed by 7 bases and V by 0 bases; bases with no gene match: 6. The CDR3 extends over 16 amino acids. This CDR3 is CASSYSAGGVFGELFF. CDR3 bases: TGTGCCAGCAGTTACTCAGCGGGGGGTGTATTCGGGGAGCTGTTTTTT.

The CDR3 spells CASGWTSGEQYF. The CDR3 coding sequence is TGTGCCAGCGGATGGACTAGCGGCGAGCAGTACTTC. V and J are TRBV4-2 and TRBJ2-7; the match to TRBD2 covers 10 bases. Germline loops: CDR1 LGHNA, CDR2 YNFKEQ. This CDR3 has 12 residues. V was clipped by 8 bases and J by 6 bases; unmatched bases: 4.

The sample holds one count of this clone. This chain connects TRBV25-1 to TRBJ2-2; the match to TRBD1 covers 7 bases. The V segment lost 6 bases and the J segment 3 bases; nucleotides outside the gene matches: 1. CDR3 length: 13 residues. CDR1 and CDR2 from the germline V gene are MGHDK and SYGVNS. CDR3 DNA sequence: TGTGCCAGCAGAGGGGGCTACACCGGGGAGCTGTTTTTT. It is translated as CASRGGYTGELFF.

Only one count was recorded for this clone. CDR3 in amino acids: CASSYPEGLPLPGELFF. In nucleotides, the CDR3 is TGTGCCAGCAGCTACCCCGAAGGACTTCCTCTGCCCGGGGAGCTGTTTTTT. The chain couples TRBV11-2 to TRBJ2-2; a possible D gene is TRBD2 (5 bases). V gave up 4 bases and J gave up 6 bases, with 21 bases separating them. Germline values: CDR1 SGHAT, CDR2 FQNNGV. This CDR3 is 17 amino acids long. The complete variable domain, with remaining parts taken from reference TRBV11-2 and TRBJ2-2, reads EAGVAQSPRYKIIEKRQSVAFWCNPISGHATLYWYQQILGQGPKLLIQFQNNGVVDDSQLPKDRFSAERLKGVDSTLKIQPAKLEDSAVYLCASSYPEGLPLPGELFFGEGSRLTVL.

The count of this clone is one. V gene TRBV6-1 combines with J gene TRBJ2-5; unclear D gene. The better agreement between TRBJ2-7 and the DNA end casts doubt on the J call. Germline V CDR1 and CDR2: MNHNS, SASEGT. CDR3 length: 12 residues. The CDR3 DNA reads TGTGCCAGCAGTGAAGTGTCCTACGAGCAGTACTTC. This gives the protein CASSEVSYEQYF.

This clone occurred a few times. The chain links TRBV30 to TRBJ2-3; 8 nucleotides match TRBD2. This CDR3 comprises 13 residues. Germline CDR1 and CDR2: GTSNPN and SVGIG (reference sequence). Trimming at V came to 3 bases and at J to 2 bases, leaving 1 base not matched to a gene. The CDR3 sequence is CAWSGLATDTQYF. The CDR3 DNA reads as TGTGCCTGGAGCGGACTAGCCACAGATACGCAGTATTTT.

This chain connects TRBV7-2 to TRBJ2-5; no clear D gene. Near its end, the DNA agrees better with TRBJ2-7, so the J call may be wrong. Germline V gene sequence: CDR1 SGHTA, CDR2 FQGNSA. The CDR3 runs 16 residues. The CDR3 DNA reads as TGTGCCAGCAGCTTAGCCAGTGCGACTCGATTCTACGAGCAGTACTTC. Its translation is CASSLASATRFYEQYF.

The chain employs TRBV5-1 and TRBJ1-1; 9 bases agree with TRBD1. The CDR3 is 15 residues long. V shed 5 bases and J 7 bases; nucleotides not matched to a gene: 12. CDR1 SGHRS and CDR2 YFSETQ come from the germline V gene. The CDR3 protein is CASSRQGVGDDEAFF. The CDR3 DNA reads as TGCGCCAGCAGTAGACAGGGGGTGGGGGATGATGAAGCTTTCTTT.

This clone occurred a few times. V gene TRBV10-3 combines with J gene TRBJ2-7; 9 bases line up with TRBD2. CDR3 size: 15 residues. CDR1 and CDR2 from the germline V gene are ENHRY and SYGVKD. The trim removed 7 bases at V and 3 bases at J, leaving 10 bases unmatched. The CDR3 sequence is CAITSLAGENYEQYF. In DNA, the CDR3 is TGTGCCATCACTTCGTTAGCGGGGGAGAACTACGAGCAGTACTTC.

The CDR3 DNA reads TGTGCCAGCAGCCGGGACAGGGGAAACCACGAGCAGTACTTC. Protein product: CASSRDRGNHEQYF. This chain connects TRBV6-5 to TRBJ2-5; TRBD1 aligns across 10 bases. The J call may be mistaken, given a closer DNA end match to TRBJ2-7. Germline V CDR1 and CDR2: MNHEY, SVGAGI. The CDR3 is 14 residues long.

The rearrangement joins TRBV12-5 to TRBJ2-5; TRBD1 is a possible D gene (7 bases). The V gene's germline CDR1 is LGHNT and CDR2 FRNRAP. This CDR3 has 12 residues. V lost 4 bases and J lost 6, with 9 bases in between. The CDR3 sequence is CASGSGGKTQYF. The CDR3 DNA follows: TGTGCTAGTGGTTCAGGGGGGAAGACCCAGTACTTC.

This chain links TRBV5-8 with TRBJ1-1; maybe TRBD1 (5 bases). There are 13 residues in the CDR3. V gave up 4 bases and J gave up 1 base, with 8 bases separating them. Germline loops: CDR1 SGHTS, CDR2 YDEGEE. CDR3 coding DNA: TGTGCCAGCAGCCGAGACAGGAACACTGAAGCTTTCTTT. Amino acid sequence: CASSRDRNTEAFF.

The chain employs TRBV4-3 and TRBJ1-1; D uncertain. Trimming removed 4 bases from V and 4 bases from J, with 7 bases in between. CDR1 and CDR2 (germline): LGHNA, YSLEER. The CDR3 has 12 residues. CDR3 sequence reads: CASSRRGTEAFF. As DNA, the CDR3 is TGCGCCAGCAGCCGCAGAGGCACTGAAGCTTTCTTT.

The V gene is TRBV18, the J gene TRBJ1-4; D is perhaps TRBD1 (6 bases). The CDR3 loop spans 14 amino acids. CDR1 and CDR2 from the germline V gene are KGHSH and LQKENI. The V end lost 1 base, the J end lost 7 bases, and 10 bases lay between the germline ends. CDR3 sequence reads: CASSPRGRLEKLFF. The CDR3 DNA sequence: TGTGCCAGCTCACCACGGGGGCGGCTTGAAAAACTGTTTTTT.

This clone has a handful of counts. The gene calls are TRBV6-5 and TRBJ2-1, with 8 nucleotides matching TRBD2. The CDR3 runs 15 residues. Germline CDR1 is MNHEY and CDR2 is SVGAGI. Trimming at V came to 7 bases and at J to 5 bases, leaving 10 bases not matched to a gene. This chain's CDR3 is CASKLREGGDNEQFF. CDR3 bases: TGTGCCAGCAAGTTACGGGAGGGGGGGGACAATGAGCAGTTCTTC.

This chain uses TRBV6-1 with TRBJ1-6; D is unclear. Deletions cut 5 bases from V and 10 bases from J, with 9 bases between. The CDR3 contains 12 residues. CDR1 MNHNS and CDR2 SASEGT come from the germline V gene. The CDR3 reads CASSTAGSPLHF. CDR3 nucleotide sequence: TGTGCCAGCAGTACGGCAGGCTCACCCCTCCACTTT.

This clone showed up just once. The V and J genes are TRBV28 and TRBJ1-6; D perhaps matches TRBD1 (5 bases). The CDR3 sequence is 14 residues long. CDR1 and CDR2 from the germline V gene are MDHEN and SYDVKM. Trimming removed 6 bases from V and 8 bases from J, with 14 bases in between. CDR3 region: CASRPNRNDSPLHF. Here the CDR3 DNA reads TGTGCCAGCAGACCGAACAGGAACGATTCACCCCTCCACTTT.